A selection of T cell receptor beta chains follows, all from one sample in a study of blood T cell repertoires in COVID-19. Data came from immunoSEQ multiplex PCR; TCRdb stores just in-frame clones and leaves some out. The sample includes approximately 55,000 clones, around 86% seen only once; the top ten take 6.5%. The sequenced sample consisted of peripheral blood. The source is a man in his fifties or sixties with active COVID-19. CDR3s include the opening cysteine and the closing phenylalanine or tryptophan. Fields, in order: clone size, V gene, D gene, J gene, CDR3 protein, CDR3 DNA. D genes are given only for firm matches. Rows give clone size only sometimes, using once, few, many, or a class for an expanded clone.

>once|TRBV6-5|TRBD1|TRBJ1-2
CASKMTGGTVSGYTF
TGTGCCAGCAAAATGACAGGGGGGACGGTATCTGGCTACACCTTC
>NA|TRBV7-9|TRBD1|TRBJ2-3
CASSSGDRGGTDTQYF
TGTGCCAGCAGCAGCGGGGACAGGGGGGGAACAGATACGCAGTATTTT
>once|TRBV7-9|TRBD2|TRBJ2-5
CASSPLAGGQGETQYF
TGTGCCAGCAGCCCCCTAGCGGGAGGGCAGGGGGAGACCCAGTACTTC
>NA|TRBV15|TRBD1|TRBJ1-6
CATSRELNRWGQGNSPLHF
TGTGCCACCAGCAGGGAATTGAATAGATGGGGACAGGGGAATTCACCCCTCCACTTT
>NA|TRBV11-2|TRBD2|TRBJ2-1
CASSSPFLAGEGEQFF
TGTGCCAGCAGCTCTCCCTTTCTAGCGGGAGAAGGTGAGCAGTTCTTC
>NA|TRBV6-5|NA|TRBJ1-2
CASSLRGYGYTF
TGTGCCAGCAGCCTCAGGGGCTATGGCTACACCTTC
>NA|TRBV9|NA|TRBJ2-1
CASSDSPHFNDEQFF
TGTGCCAGCAGCGACAGCCCACACTTTAACGATGAGCAGTTCTTC
>NA|TRBV7-9|TRBD1|TRBJ2-3
CASSLLTGPDTQYF
TGTGCCAGCAGCTTACTGACAGGGCCAGATACGCAGTATTTT
>few|TRBV4-2|TRBD2|TRBJ2-1
CASSRSGGANNEQFF
TGTGCCAGCAGCCGGAGCGGGGGGGCGAACAATGAGCAGTTCTTC
>NA|TRBV6-4|NA|TRBJ1-2
CASSEHPYRGGYTF
TGTGCCAGCAGTGAACACCCCTATAGGGGTGGCTACACCTTC
>NA|TRBV2|NA|TRBJ2-7
CASAGRDWGEQYF
TGTGCCAGCGCGGGGCGGGACTGGGGCGAGCAGTACTTC
>NA|TRBV7-9|NA|TRBJ1-4
CASYPLAADNEKLFF
TGTGCCAGCTATCCCCTCGCGGCGGATAATGAAAAACTGTTTTTT
>NA|TRBV4-1|NA|TRBJ1-6
CASSQVSWGDSPLHF
TGCGCCAGCAGCCAAGTAAGCTGGGGGGATTCACCCCTCCACTTT
>NA|TRBV5-4|TRBD2|TRBJ2-3
CASSLGGGLTDTQYF
TGTGCCAGCAGCCTCGGGGGGGGCCTCACAGATACGCAGTATTTT
>NA|TRBV12-3/TRBV12-4|TRBD1|TRBJ1-6
CASSRTGGSPLHF
TGTGCCAGCAGTCGGACAGGGGGCTCACCCCTCCACTTT
>NA|TRBV4-1|NA|TRBJ2-2
CASSQDSRGWNTGELFF
TGCGCCAGCAGCCAAGATTCCAGGGGTTGGAACACCGGGGAGCTGTTTTTT
>NA|TRBV4-2|TRBD2|TRBJ2-1
CASTLTSGPEGEQFF
TGTGCCAGCACCCTTACTAGCGGCCCGGAGGGGGAGCAGTTCTTC